A selection of T cell receptor beta chains follows, all from one sample in a study of Ad26.COV2.S vaccination and SARS-CoV-2 variants. Using immunoSEQ multiplex PCR, the repertoire was profiled, and TCRdb retains in-frame clones only, with some absent. Among 350,000 to 500,000 clones listed, about 90% were seen once. The source was peripheral blood, collected in a trial of Ad26.COV2.S vaccine versus placebo. Receptors originate from a person aged 18-65 years who received the Ad26.COV2.S COVID-19 vaccine or a placebo. Each CDR3 is given with its conserved first and last residue. Each record gives: J gene, D gene, clone size, V gene, CDR3 protein, CDR3 DNA. The D gene is left open where the match is weak. A row's size may be missing; if present it is once, few, many or a size class.

J: TRBJ1-4
D: NA
size: once
V: TRBV28
CDR3: CASSYPREYREKLFF
DNA: TGTGCCAGCAGTTACCCTCGGGAGTACAGGGAAAAACTGTTTTTT

J: TRBJ1-1
D: NA
size: NA
V: TRBV5-1
CDR3: CASSLVAGANTEAFF
DNA: TGCGCCAGCAGCTTGGTAGCGGGGGCAAACACTGAAGCTTTCTTT

J: TRBJ2-1
D: NA
size: NA
V: TRBV18
CDR3: CASSPASGLYNEQFF
DNA: TGTGCCAGCTCACCGGCCAGCGGGCTCTACAATGAGCAGTTCTTC

J: TRBJ2-4
D: TRBD1
size: NA
V: TRBV19
CDR3: CASSRRRGQGYIQYF
DNA: TGTGCCAGTAGTAGGCGTAGGGGACAGGGGTACATTCAGTACTTC

J: TRBJ2-5
D: TRBD2
size: NA
V: TRBV10-3
CDR3: CAISGSSGVPQETQYF
DNA: TGTGCCATCAGTGGTTCTAGCGGGGTACCCCAAGAGACCCAGTACTTC

J: TRBJ2-1
D: TRBD2
size: NA
V: TRBV9
CDR3: CASSVSSGQWANEQFF
DNA: TGTGCCAGCAGCGTATCTAGCGGCCAGTGGGCCAATGAGCAGTTCTTC

J: TRBJ2-7
D: NA
size: once
V: TRBV16
CDR3: CASSYTSYEQYF
DNA: TGTGCCAGCAGCTACACTTCCTACGAGCAGTACTTC

J: TRBJ2-1
D: TRBD1
size: NA
V: TRBV15
CDR3: CATSRPGQPYNEQFF
DNA: TGTGCCACCAGCAGACCGGGACAGCCCTACAATGAGCAGTTCTTC

J: TRBJ2-5
D: NA
size: NA
V: TRBV11-2
CDR3: CASSISLGETQYF
DNA: TGTGCCAGCAGCATAAGTCTAGGGGAGACCCAGTACTTC

J: TRBJ2-7
D: NA
size: NA
V: TRBV7-9
CDR3: CASSLGGELPYEQYF
DNA: TGTGCCAGCAGCTTAGGCGGGGAGCTACCCTACGAGCAGTACTTC

J: TRBJ1-4
D: NA
size: NA
V: TRBV15
CDR3: CATSRAGLGQEKLFF
DNA: TGTGCCACCAGCAGAGCAGGGCTAGGACAGGAAAAACTGTTTTTT

J: TRBJ2-3
D: NA
size: once
V: TRBV11-3
CDR3: CASSLEGSRGDTQYF
DNA: TGTGCCAGCAGCTTAGAAGGGAGCAGAGGGGATACGCAGTATTTT

J: TRBJ2-7
D: NA
size: NA
V: TRBV18
CDR3: CASSPKVGAAAYEQYF
DNA: TGTGCCAGCTCACCAAAGGTTGGGGCCGCCGCCTACGAGCAGTACTTC

J: TRBJ2-5
D: NA
size: NA
V: TRBV5-8
CDR3: CASSQGNVQQETQYF
DNA: TGTGCCAGCAGCCAAGGGAATGTACAGCAAGAGACCCAGTACTTC

J: TRBJ2-3
D: TRBD2
size: NA
V: TRBV12-3/TRBV12-4
CDR3: CASSRLAPDTQYF
DNA: TGTGCCAGCAGCAGACTAGCTCCAGATACGCAGTATTTT

J: TRBJ2-2
D: NA
size: NA
V: TRBV24-1
CDR3: CATSDLGGAANTGELFF
DNA: TGTGCCACCAGTGATTTGGGGGGGGCCGCGAACACCGGGGAGCTGTTTTTT

J: TRBJ1-5
D: NA
size: NA
V: TRBV6-1
CDR3: CASSERKGGYGNQPQHF
DNA: TGTGCCAGCAGTGAACGAAAGGGAGGTTACGGCAATCAGCCCCAGCATTTT

J: TRBJ1-6
D: NA
size: NA
V: TRBV14
CDR3: CASSQDLHSPLHF
DNA: TGTGCCAGCAGCCAAGATCTGCATTCACCCCTCCACTTT

J: TRBJ2-7
D: NA
size: NA
V: TRBV9
CDR3: CASSVRLGLTSEQYF
DNA: TGTGCCAGCAGCGTACGGTTAGGGCTGACGTCGGAGCAGTACTTC

J: TRBJ2-2
D: NA
size: NA
V: TRBV9
CDR3: CASSVKRVGTGELFF
DNA: TGTGCCAGCAGCGTAAAGAGGGTGGGAACCGGGGAGCTGTTTTTT

J: TRBJ1-4
D: NA
size: NA
V: TRBV7-8
CDR3: CASSFGPLATNEKLFF
DNA: TGTGCCAGCAGCTTCGGGCCCCTTGCAACTAATGAAAAACTGTTTTTT

J: TRBJ2-3
D: TRBD2
size: NA
V: TRBV7-3
CDR3: CASSLNGGGRADTQYF
DNA: TGTGCCAGCAGCTTAAATGGCGGGGGAAGGGCAGATACGCAGTATTTT

J: TRBJ1-2
D: NA
size: NA
V: TRBV28
CDR3: CASFLTGQANYGYTF
DNA: TGTGCCAGCTTCCTCACAGGACAAGCCAACTATGGCTACACCTTC

J: TRBJ2-1
D: NA
size: NA
V: TRBV10-3
CDR3: CAISDGLALVNEQFF
DNA: TGTGCCATCAGTGATGGGCTAGCTTTGGTGAATGAGCAGTTCTTC

J: TRBJ2-1
D: TRBD2
size: NA
V: TRBV19
CDR3: CASSILAGGSPGLAVNEQFF
DNA: TGTGCCAGTAGTATCTTGGCAGGGGGTTCTCCGGGACTAGCGGTTAATGAGCAGTTCTTC

J: TRBJ1-6
D: NA
size: NA
V: TRBV7-9
CDR3: CASSSASGRANRNSPLHF
DNA: TGTGCCAGCAGCTCCGCCTCTGGGAGGGCAAATAGAAATTCACCCCTCCACTTT

J: TRBJ2-3
D: TRBD2
size: NA
V: TRBV15
CDR3: CATSSGTSGTTDTQYF
DNA: TGTGCCACCAGCTCCGGGACTAGCGGGACCACAGATACGCAGTATTTT

J: TRBJ2-3
D: TRBD1
size: NA
V: TRBV19
CDR3: CASTNQGAGDTQYF
DNA: TGTGCCAGTACCAATCAGGGGGCAGGGGATACGCAGTATTTT

J: TRBJ1-5
D: NA
size: NA
V: TRBV6-1
CDR3: CASSDWSNQPQHF
DNA: TGTGCCAGCAGTGATTGGAGCAATCAGCCCCAGCATTTT

J: TRBJ1-2
D: NA
size: NA
V: TRBV27
CDR3: CASRDGVYGYTF
DNA: TGTGCCAGCAGAGACGGGGTTTATGGCTACACCTTC

J: TRBJ2-1
D: TRBD2
size: NA
V: TRBV5-1
CDR3: CASSILSGRADNEQFF
DNA: TGCGCCAGCAGCATACTTAGCGGGAGGGCCGACAATGAGCAGTTCTTC

J: TRBJ2-5
D: TRBD1
size: NA
V: TRBV29-1
CDR3: CSVPRQGAGETQYF
DNA: TGCAGCGTCCCCCGGCAGGGGGCAGGTGAGACCCAGTACTTC

J: TRBJ2-1
D: NA
size: NA
V: TRBV5-1
CDR3: CASSLPNVDEQFF
DNA: TGCGCCAGCAGCTTGCCTAACGTTGATGAGCAGTTCTTC

J: TRBJ1-2
D: NA
size: NA
V: TRBV5-4
CDR3: CASSLKGPYGYTF
DNA: TGTGCCAGCAGCTTGAAGGGGCCCTATGGCTACACCTTC

J: TRBJ2-1
D: NA
size: NA
V: TRBV27
CDR3: CASSLSWGDAYNEQFF
DNA: TGTGCCAGCAGTTTATCTTGGGGGGACGCCTACAATGAGCAGTTCTTC

J: TRBJ2-1
D: NA
size: NA
V: TRBV6-4
CDR3: CASSDTEQVGYNEQFF
DNA: TGTGCCAGCAGTGACACAGAACAGGTCGGCTACAATGAGCAGTTCTTC

J: TRBJ2-1
D: NA
size: once
V: TRBV25-1
CDR3: CASSGGDSYNEQFF
DNA: TGTGCCAGCAGTGGGGGTGATTCCTACAATGAGCAGTTCTTC

J: TRBJ2-5
D: NA
size: NA
V: TRBV7-9
CDR3: CASSLGGIQETQYF
DNA: TGTGCCAGCAGCTTAGGCGGAATTCAAGAGACCCAGTACTTC

J: TRBJ2-5
D: TRBD1
size: NA
V: TRBV7-8
CDR3: CASSIGQGGTQYF
DNA: TGTGCCAGCAGCATAGGACAGGGGGGGACCCAGTACTTC

J: TRBJ1-4
D: NA
size: NA
V: TRBV4-2
CDR3: CASSQVVGGVNEKLFF
DNA: TGTGCCAGCAGCCAAGTTGTGGGCGGAGTTAATGAAAAACTGTTTTTT

J: TRBJ2-5
D: NA
size: NA
V: TRBV5-4
CDR3: CASSLISRAGETQYF
DNA: TGTGCCAGCAGCTTAATATCCAGGGCGGGAGAGACCCAGTACTTC

J: TRBJ1-4
D: NA
size: once
V: TRBV18
CDR3: CASSPQWEEKLFF
DNA: TGTGCCAGCTCACCACAATGGGAGGAAAAACTGTTTTTT

J: TRBJ2-4
D: NA
size: NA
V: TRBV19
CDR3: CASSIVGEWHIQYF
DNA: TGTGCCAGTAGTATAGTTGGGGAATGGCACATTCAGTACTTC

J: TRBJ1-2
D: NA
size: NA
V: TRBV18
CDR3: CASSPSSPPFFYGYTF
DNA: TGTGCCAGCTCACCATCCTCACCCCCCTTCTTCTATGGCTACACCTTC

J: TRBJ2-5
D: TRBD1
size: NA
V: TRBV7-2
CDR3: CASSYGQGGTQYF
DNA: TGTGCCAGCAGCTATGGACAGGGTGGGACCCAGTACTTC

J: TRBJ2-1
D: TRBD1
size: NA
V: TRBV19
CDR3: CASSLQGASINEQFF
DNA: TGTGCCAGTAGCCTCCAGGGGGCGTCTATCAATGAGCAGTTCTTC

J: TRBJ2-5
D: NA
size: NA
V: TRBV7-9
CDR3: CASSLIQETQYF
DNA: TGTGCCAGCAGCCTAATTCAAGAGACCCAGTACTTC

J: TRBJ1-2
D: NA
size: NA
V: TRBV6-6
CDR3: CASSRTNGRDTNYGYTF
DNA: TGTGCCAGCAGTCGGACGAATGGGCGGGACACCAACTATGGCTACACCTTC

J: TRBJ2-7
D: NA
size: NA
V: TRBV2
CDR3: CASREGGYRYSYEQYF
DNA: TGTGCCAGCAGGGAGGGGGGGTATCGGTACTCCTACGAGCAGTACTTC

J: TRBJ2-2
D: NA
size: NA
V: TRBV15
CDR3: CATSRDVAPNTGELFF
DNA: TGTGCCACCAGCAGAGATGTGGCACCGAACACCGGGGAGCTGTTTTTT

J: TRBJ2-7
D: TRBD2
size: NA
V: TRBV9
CDR3: CASSVAAGGGSYEQYF
DNA: TGTGCCAGCAGCGTAGCCGCGGGAGGGGGGTCCTACGAGCAGTACTTC

J: TRBJ1-1
D: NA
size: NA
V: TRBV9
CDR3: CASSPRLGGGTEAFF
DNA: TGTGCCAGCAGCCCCCGCCTGGGGGGGGGCACTGAAGCTTTCTTT

J: TRBJ1-2
D: NA
size: NA
V: TRBV20-1
CDR3: CSARLLNGYTF
DNA: TGCAGTGCTAGACTTCTGAATGGCTACACCTTC

J: TRBJ1-1
D: NA
size: NA
V: TRBV27
CDR3: CASSLSALTATEAFF
DNA: TGTGCCAGCAGTTTATCGGCCCTAACGGCCACTGAAGCTTTCTTT

J: TRBJ1-5
D: TRBD1
size: NA
V: TRBV5-6
CDR3: CASSLRDRGGNQPQHF
DNA: TGTGCCAGCAGCTTGCGGGACAGGGGAGGCAATCAGCCCCAGCATTTT